In its sample, the clone carrying this T cell receptor beta chain was seen a few times. Antigen: not known. Once obtained from cultured CD4+ T cells, the DNA was sequenced using the Oncomine TCR Beta short-read assay. One entry per CDR3 protein results from TCRdb running MiXCR on the PCR reads. The repertoire holds 13,000 or so distinct CDR3 sequences, 25% to 35% seen once, with 8.3% in the top ten. The length of the CDR3 is 15 residues. The germline CDR1 and CDR2 sequences are SGDLS and YYNGEE. Trimming removed 0 bases at V and 9 bases at J, with 13 bases between. This sample was included in a study of vaccination and CD4 T cells after COVID-19. Stated treatment: 10-day PBMC culture with coronavirus spike peptide pools or control peptides (ViraFEST assay).

The sequencing sample was made of CD4+ T cells from blood, cultured in vitro. This receptor was obtained from a human donor who had recovered from COVID-19. V and J are TRBV9 and TRBJ1-6, with a weak D call TRBD1 (5 bases). CDR3: CASSVGEGVRSPLHF. CDR3 bases: TGTGCCAGCAGCGTAGGAGAAGGGGTGCGTTCACCCCTCCACTTT.